This TCR beta chain came from a study of Ad26.COV2.S vaccination and SARS-CoV-2 variants. Sequencing used immunoSEQ multiplex PCR; TCRdb keeps in-frame clones, though not all of them. Of about 280,000 clones in the sample, approximately 87% are singletons; the top ten hold around 3%. V lost 6 bases and J 2 bases, leaving 14 bases between the germline ends. The CDR3 loop spans 15 amino acids. Germline assignment: CDR1 LNHDA and CDR2 SQIVND (reference sequence). Stated treatment: about 20 received Ad26.COV2.S at low or high dose, single or two shots; a few received placebo; per-sample allocation not given. Each sample was drawn 63 days after the first injection (of vaccine or placebo). Findings of the study overall: Overall T cell responses may have been underestimated by the analyses of TCR breadth and depth. Across vaccine and placebo recipients, the breadth of non-spike TCRs was similar.

This clone was seen a few times. Its specificity is unknown. The specimen was peripheral blood, collected in a trial of Ad26.COV2.S vaccine versus placebo. The clonotype comes from a person aged 18-65 years who received the Ad26.COV2.S COVID-19 vaccine or a placebo. V usage is TRBV19 and J usage is TRBJ1-5; possible D gene TRBD1, 5 bases. CDR3 sequence: CASRNLRGGNQPQHF. The CDR3 DNA is TGTGCCAGTAGGAATTTAAGAGGGGGCAATCAGCCCCAGCATTTT.